The source of this T cell receptor (beta chain) is a study of T cells in Graves' hyperthyroidism and ophthalmopathy. Regarding the study as a whole: Ophthalmopathy could be told apart from stable hyperthyroidism with a 13 V-J model.

Amplification of TCR beta CDR3 regions was performed using RNA transcripts as template. Initially, a first-round RT-PCR of the TCR CDR3 employed the HTBI primer set. TCRdb processed the multiplex PCR reads anew with MiXCR; each CDR3 protein has one entry. The data contain 300,000 to 400,000 distinct CDR3 sequences, roughly 15% of them singletons. Germline values: CDR1 MDHEN, CDR2 SYDVKM. CDR3 length: 15 amino acids. Trimming stripped 7 bases from V and 7 bases from J, with 19 bases between. Investigators excluded patients with uncontrolled infection, other autoimmune disease, pregnancy or lactation. Diagnostic assessment was based on clinical symptoms, serum thyroxine and TRAb, thyroid ultrasound and orbital computed tomography. This clonotype was observed many times. Its antigen is unidentified.

The genes are TRBV28 and TRBJ2-2; perhaps TRBD2 as D (7 bases). Source material: blood. The source of this sequence is a woman aged 25 to 39 with Graves' ophthalmopathy. This chain's CDR3 is CASTRGGVSSGELFF. The CDR3, as DNA: TGTGCCAGCACCCGAGGGGGGGTCAGCAGCGGGGAGCTGTTTTTT. Based on the CDR3 plus reference TRBV28 and TRBJ2-2, the full variable domain is DVKVTQSSRYLVKRTGEKVFLECVQDMDHENMFWYRQDPGLGLRLIYFSYDVKMKEKGDIPEGYSVSREKKERFSLILESASTNQTSMYLCASTRGGVSSGELFFGEGSRLTVL.